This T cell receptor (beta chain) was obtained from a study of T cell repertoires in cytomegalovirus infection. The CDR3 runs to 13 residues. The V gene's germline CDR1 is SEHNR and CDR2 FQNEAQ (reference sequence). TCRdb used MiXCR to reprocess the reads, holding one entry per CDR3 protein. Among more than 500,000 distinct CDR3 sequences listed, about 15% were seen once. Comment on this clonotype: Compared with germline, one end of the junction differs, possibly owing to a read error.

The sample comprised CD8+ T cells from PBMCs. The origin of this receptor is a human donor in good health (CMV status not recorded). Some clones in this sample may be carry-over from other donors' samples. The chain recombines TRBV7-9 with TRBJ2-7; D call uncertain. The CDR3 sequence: CARSLPSSYEQYF. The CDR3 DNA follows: TGTGCCCGCAGCTTACCCTCTTCCTACGAGCAGTACTTC.